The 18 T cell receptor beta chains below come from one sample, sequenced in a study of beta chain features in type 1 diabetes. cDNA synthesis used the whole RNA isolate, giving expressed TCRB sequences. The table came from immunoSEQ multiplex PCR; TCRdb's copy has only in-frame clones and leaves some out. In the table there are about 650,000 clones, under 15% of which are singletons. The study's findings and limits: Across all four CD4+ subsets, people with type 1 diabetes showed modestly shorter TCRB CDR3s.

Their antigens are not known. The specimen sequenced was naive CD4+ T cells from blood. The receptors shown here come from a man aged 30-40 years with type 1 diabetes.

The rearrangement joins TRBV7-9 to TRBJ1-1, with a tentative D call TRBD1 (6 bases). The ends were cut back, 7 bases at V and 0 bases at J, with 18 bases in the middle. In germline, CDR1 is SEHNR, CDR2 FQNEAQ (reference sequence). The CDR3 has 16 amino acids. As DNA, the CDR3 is TGTGCCAGCAAACAGGGAGTGGGACAAGTGAACACTGAAGCTTTCTTT. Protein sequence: CASKQGVGQVNTEAFF.

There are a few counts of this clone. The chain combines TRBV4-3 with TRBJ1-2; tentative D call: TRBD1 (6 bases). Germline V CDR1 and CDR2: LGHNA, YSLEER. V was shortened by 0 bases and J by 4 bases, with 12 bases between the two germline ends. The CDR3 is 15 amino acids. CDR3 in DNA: TGCGCCAGCAGCCAAGATGTGGACAGAGCCTATGGCTACACCTTC. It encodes CASSQDVDRAYGYTF.

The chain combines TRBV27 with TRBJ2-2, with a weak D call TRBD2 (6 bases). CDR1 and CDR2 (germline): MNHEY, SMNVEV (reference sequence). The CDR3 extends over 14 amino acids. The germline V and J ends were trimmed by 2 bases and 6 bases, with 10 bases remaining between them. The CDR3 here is CASSLGGVPGELFF. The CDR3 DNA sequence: TGTGCCAGCAGTTTAGGAGGGGTTCCCGGGGAGCTGTTTTTT.

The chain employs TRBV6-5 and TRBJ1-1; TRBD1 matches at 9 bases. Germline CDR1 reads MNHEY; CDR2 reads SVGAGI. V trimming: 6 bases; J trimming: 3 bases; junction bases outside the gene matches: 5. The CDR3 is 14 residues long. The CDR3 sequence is CASSLQGADTEAFF. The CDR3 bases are TGTGCCAGCAGCCTACAGGGGGCGGACACTGAAGCTTTCTTT.

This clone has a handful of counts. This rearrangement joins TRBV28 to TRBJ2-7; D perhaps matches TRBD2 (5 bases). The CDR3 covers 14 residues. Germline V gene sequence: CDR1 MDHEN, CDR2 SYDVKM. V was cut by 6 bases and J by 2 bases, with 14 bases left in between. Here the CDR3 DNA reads TGTGCCAGCAGGACATCTCTGCGGGCCTACGAGCAGTACTTC. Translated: CASRTSLRAYEQYF.

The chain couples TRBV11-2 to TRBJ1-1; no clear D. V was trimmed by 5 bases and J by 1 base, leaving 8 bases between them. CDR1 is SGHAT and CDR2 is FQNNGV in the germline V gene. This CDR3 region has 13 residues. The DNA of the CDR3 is TGTGCCAGCAGCCAAACTCAGAACACTGAAGCTTTCTTT. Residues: CASSQTQNTEAFF.

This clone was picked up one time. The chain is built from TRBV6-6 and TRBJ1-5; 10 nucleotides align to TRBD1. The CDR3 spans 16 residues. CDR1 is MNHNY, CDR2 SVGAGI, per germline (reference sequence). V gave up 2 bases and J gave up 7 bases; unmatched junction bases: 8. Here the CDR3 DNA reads TGTGCCAGCAGTTACCAGGGACAGGGGATGCCCCAGCCCCAGCATTTT. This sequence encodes CASSYQGQGMPQPQHF.

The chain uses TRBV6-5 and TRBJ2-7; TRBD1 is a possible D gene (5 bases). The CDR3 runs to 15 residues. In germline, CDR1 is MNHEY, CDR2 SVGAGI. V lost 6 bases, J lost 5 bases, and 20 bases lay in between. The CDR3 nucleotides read TGTGCCAGCAGGCCCCTACCGGACACCAAGCACGAGCAGTACTTC. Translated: CASRPLPDTKHEQYF.

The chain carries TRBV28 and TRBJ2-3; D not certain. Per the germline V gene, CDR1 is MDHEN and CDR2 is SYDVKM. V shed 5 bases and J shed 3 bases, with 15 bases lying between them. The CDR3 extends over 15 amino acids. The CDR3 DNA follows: TGTGCCAGCAGTGATAGTGGGCGATTGACAGATACGCAGTATTTT. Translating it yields CASSDSGRLTDTQYF.

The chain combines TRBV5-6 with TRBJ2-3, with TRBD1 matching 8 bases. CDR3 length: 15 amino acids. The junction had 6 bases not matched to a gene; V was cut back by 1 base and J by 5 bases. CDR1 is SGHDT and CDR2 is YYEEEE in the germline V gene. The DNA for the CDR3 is TGTGCCAGCAGCTTGCAGGGGGCAGGTGGAGATACGCAGTATTTT. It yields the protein CASSLQGAGGDTQYF.

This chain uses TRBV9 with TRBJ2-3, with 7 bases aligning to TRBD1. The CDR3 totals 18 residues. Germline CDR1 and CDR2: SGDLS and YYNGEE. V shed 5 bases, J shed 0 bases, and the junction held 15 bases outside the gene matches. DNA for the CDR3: TGTGCCAGCAGTGACAGGGTCTCGGCTCAATATAGCACAGATACGCAGTATTTT. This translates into CASSDRVSAQYSTDTQYF.

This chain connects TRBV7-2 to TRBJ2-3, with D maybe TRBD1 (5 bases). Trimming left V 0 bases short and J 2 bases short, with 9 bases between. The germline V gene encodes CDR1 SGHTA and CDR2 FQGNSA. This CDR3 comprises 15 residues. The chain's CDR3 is CASSLAQVATDTQYF. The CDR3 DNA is TGTGCCAGCAGCTTAGCACAGGTGGCCACAGATACGCAGTATTTT.

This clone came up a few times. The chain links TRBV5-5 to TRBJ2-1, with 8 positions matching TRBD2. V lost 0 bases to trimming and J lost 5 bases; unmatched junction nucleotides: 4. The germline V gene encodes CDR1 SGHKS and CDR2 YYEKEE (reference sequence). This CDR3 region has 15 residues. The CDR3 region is CASSLDPAGDNEQFF. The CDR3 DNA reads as TGTGCCAGCAGCTTGGATCCAGCGGGGGACAATGAGCAGTTCTTC.

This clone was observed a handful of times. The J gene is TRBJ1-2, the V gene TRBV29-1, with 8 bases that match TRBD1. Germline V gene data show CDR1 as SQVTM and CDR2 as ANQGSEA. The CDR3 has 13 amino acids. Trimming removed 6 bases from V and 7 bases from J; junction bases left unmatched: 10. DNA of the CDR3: TGCAGCGTCAAGCACCAGGGGGCGGTTGGCTACACCTTC. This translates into CSVKHQGAVGYTF.

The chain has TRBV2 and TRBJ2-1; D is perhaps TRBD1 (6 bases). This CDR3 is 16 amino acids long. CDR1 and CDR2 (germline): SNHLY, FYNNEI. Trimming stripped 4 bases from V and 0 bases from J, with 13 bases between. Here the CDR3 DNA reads TGTGCCAGCAGTGCTTTGGGGGCAGACTCCTACAATGAGCAGTTCTTC. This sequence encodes CASSALGADSYNEQFF.

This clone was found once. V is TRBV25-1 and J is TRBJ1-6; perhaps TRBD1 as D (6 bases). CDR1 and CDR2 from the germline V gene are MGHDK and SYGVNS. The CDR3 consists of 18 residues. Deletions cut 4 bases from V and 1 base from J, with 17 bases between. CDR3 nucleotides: TGTGCCAGCAGTGGGGACGGACAGACGGATTCCTATAATTCACCCCTCCACTTT. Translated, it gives CASSGDGQTDSYNSPLHF.

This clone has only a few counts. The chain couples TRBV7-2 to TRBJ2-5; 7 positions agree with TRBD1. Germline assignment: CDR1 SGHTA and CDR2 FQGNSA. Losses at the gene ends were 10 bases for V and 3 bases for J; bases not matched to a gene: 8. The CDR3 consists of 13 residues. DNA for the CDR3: TGTGCCATAGGGACAGCGACCAAAGAGACCCAGTACTTC. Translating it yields CAIGTATKETQYF.

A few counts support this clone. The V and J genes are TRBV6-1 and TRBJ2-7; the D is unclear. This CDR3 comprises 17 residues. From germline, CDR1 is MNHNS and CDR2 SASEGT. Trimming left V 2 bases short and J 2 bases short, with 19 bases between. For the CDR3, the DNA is TGTGCCAGCAGTGAACCCCCCGTTGCTCAACCTACCTACGAGCAGTACTTC. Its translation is CASSEPPVAQPTYEQYF.